This T cell receptor beta chain was recovered during a study of cytotoxic CD8 clonotypes in ibrutinib-treated CLL. As for the study in general: It was after a median about 11 months of treatment, range 6 to 36, that response samples were taken. Findings of the study overall: The study found public clonotypes uncommon, contracting or stable on treatment.

Using immunoSEQ multiplex PCR, the repertoire was profiled, and TCRdb retains in-frame clones only, with some absent. The sample has approximately 150,000 clones; 70% to 90% are singletons. The length of the CDR3 is 16 residues. V was clipped by 0 bases and J by 2 bases; unmatched bases: 5. Germline loops: CDR1 SGHRS, CDR2 YFSETQ. A note on this clone: The antigen is unknown.

This chain uses TRBV5-1 with TRBJ2-7; TRBD2 matches at 10 bases. The TCR comes from a human donor with chronic lymphocytic leukemia. The sample consisted of PBMCs, taken at disease progression, from a patient treated with ibrutinib. The CDR3 DNA is TGCGCCAGCAGCTTGGTCATAGCGGGAGGAGCCTACGAGCAGTACTTC. Translated: CASSLVIAGGAYEQYF.